The rows below give T cell receptor beta chains drawn from one sample of a study of identical twins. TCRdb reprocessed the 5' RACE reads via MiXCR and lists one record per CDR3 protein. This table holds around 550,000 distinct CDR3 sequences, about 16% found once. These same data were also listed under a study on yellow fever vaccine responses in identical twins.

The material sequenced was CD4+ T cells sorted from blood. The receptors shown here come from a woman aged 18-35 years in good health. Both conserved end residues are part of each CDR3. Each record gives: J gene, clone size, D gene, V gene, CDR3 protein, CDR3 DNA. D genes are given only for firm matches. Where a row states a size, it is once, few, many or the class of an expanded clone; other rows omit it.

TRBJ2-3 NA NA TRBV12-5 CASGFGGKAHSNITDTQYF TGTGCTAGTGGTTTCGGCGGGAAGGCCCATTCCAATATAACAGATACGCAGTATTTT
TRBJ1-1 NA NA TRBV4-1 CASSQDRGGFSEAFF TGCGCCAGCAGCCAAGATCGTGGAGGATTTAGTGAAGCTTTCTTT
TRBJ2-1 few TRBD2 TRBV6-5 CASSYSGTSGRNEQFF TGTGCCAGCAGTTACTCCGGGACTAGCGGTCGGAATGAGCAGTTCTTC
TRBJ2-4 few NA TRBV2 CASSEGKSGNIQYF TGTGCCAGCAGTGAAGGGAAATCAGGAAACATTCAGTACTTC
TRBJ2-3 many NA TRBV27 CASRNLPQASTDTQYF TGTGCCAGCAGGAACCTTCCCCAGGCTAGCACAGATACGCAGTATTTT
TRBJ2-1 few TRBD2 TRBV5-1 CASSLESTSGNNEQFF TGCGCCAGCAGCTTGGAGTCGACTAGCGGCAACAATGAGCAGTTCTTC
TRBJ1-1 NA NA TRBV18 CASSPTGSGANTEAFF TGTGCCAGCTCACCAACGGGATCGGGGGCGAACACTGAAGCTTTCTTT
TRBJ2-3 few NA TRBV29-1 CSVGAGLNTDTDTQYF TGCAGCGTTGGAGCAGGGTTAAACACCGACACAGATACGCAGTATTTT
TRBJ1-4 NA NA TRBV3-1 CASSPYGLSKLFF TGTGCCAGCAGCCCTTATGGCCTCTCAAAACTGTTTTTT
TRBJ2-2 few TRBD2 TRBV7-3 CASSKGTSGRHTGELFF TGTGCCAGCAGCAAGGGAACTAGCGGGAGGCACACCGGGGAGCTGTTTTTT